This T cell receptor (beta chain) was captured by sequencing in a study of T cells in Graves' hyperthyroidism and ophthalmopathy. For this clonotype: Its antigen is currently unknown.

Germline values: CDR1 DFQATT, CDR2 SNEGSKA (reference sequence). The CDR3 spans 12 residues. V was cut by 6 bases and J by 4 bases, with 12 bases left in between. Findings and limits, study-wide: In blood, most of the thyroid clonotypes expanded above 0.001 were also present.

Uncontrolled infection, other autoimmune disease, pregnancy or lactation disqualified patients from enrolment. RNA transcripts gave rise to amplified TCR beta CDR3 regions. Initially, a first-round RT-PCR of the TCR CDR3 employed the HTBI primer set. TCRdb analysed the multiplex PCR reads with MiXCR anew, one entry per CDR3 protein. The sample contains around 760,000 distinct CDR3 sequences, roughly a third of which appear only once. The TCR originated in a woman aged 40-49 years with Graves' hyperthyroidism. The rearrangement links TRBV20-1 to TRBJ1-2; D not certain. Sample: blood. The CDR3 is CSAPDGSYGYTF. In DNA, the CDR3 is TGCAGTGCCCCGGACGGATCCTATGGCTACACCTTC.